Sequencing of this T cell receptor (beta chain) was carried out in a study of blood T cell repertoires in COVID-19. Study-wide context: Samples taken during acute and convalescent COVID-19 were collected in the United States, Italy and Spain. Sources were T cells, B-cell-depleted T cells, or PBMCs; the material itself was cDNA or gDNA.

The germline V gene has CDR1 SGHRS and CDR2 YFSETQ. V was cut by 3 bases and J by 7 bases, with 13 bases left in between. This CDR3 spans 13 amino acids. As processed by the authors: Quantification of nucleated cells was approximated via reference gene primer amplification. Profiling relied on immunoSEQ multiplex PCR, and the TCRdb table lists in-frame clones only, not all of them. For V, J and clone size, that table is used; D and trimming come from the DNA. Of approximately 210,000 clones listed, just under 85% were seen once; the top ten hold approximately 8.1%. This receptor was obtained from a woman between 45 and 65 years old with active or convalescent COVID-19. Sample: peripheral blood. The chain combines TRBV5-1 with TRBJ1-2, with D possibly being TRBD1 (5 bases). Here the CDR3 reads CASSSGTTAGYTF. CDR3 nucleotides: TGCGCCAGCAGCTCCGGGACTACAGCTGGCTACACCTTC.